These 19 T cell receptor beta chains were all obtained from the same sample, sequenced in a study of OX40 agonist ivuxolimab in advanced cancers. Using immunoSEQ multiplex PCR, the repertoire was profiled, and TCRdb retains in-frame clones only, with some absent. The table shows roughly 65,000 clones, with about nine tenths occurring only once. Sequencing used CD4+ or CD8+ T cells sorted from blood, obtained in a trial of the OX40 agonist ivuxolimab. The origin of the receptors is an adult with an advanced solid tumor such as melanoma, head and neck, liver or kidney cancer.

The CDR3 nucleotides read TGTGCTAGTGGTTTGGAGGGGGCCACTGAAGCTTTCTTT. Its protein is CASGLEGATEAFF. The rearrangement joins TRBV12-5 to TRBJ1-1, with 7 bases matching TRBD1. In germline, CDR1 is LGHNT, CDR2 FRNRAP. This CDR3 has 13 amino acids. Trimming removed 1 base from V and 4 bases from J; junction bases left unmatched: 0.

A few counts support this clone. The CDR3 sequence: CASSQVAGRGNTEAFF. The CDR3 DNA reads as TGTGCCAGCAGCCAAGTAGCAGGGCGTGGGAACACTGAAGCTTTCTTT. The chain recombines TRBV5-6 with TRBJ1-1; maybe TRBD1 (5 bases). V lost 4 bases, J lost 1 base, and 17 bases lay in between. CDR3 length: 16 residues. CDR1 is SGHDT and CDR2 is YYEEEE in the germline V gene.

The genes are TRBV29-1 and TRBJ1-1, with D tentatively TRBD1 (5 bases). The length of the CDR3 is 11 residues. Germline V gives CDR1 SQVTM, CDR2 ANQGSEA. Trimming took 2 bases from V and 6 from J, leaving 7 bases between them. The CDR3 sequence: CSVELTAEAFF. For the CDR3, the DNA is TGCAGCGTTGAATTGACAGCTGAAGCTTTCTTT.

The chain joins TRBV29-1 to TRBJ1-2, with D unclear. V lost 4 bases to trimming and J lost 1 base, with 4 bases between them. CDR1 and CDR2 from the germline V gene are SQVTM and ANQGSEA. This CDR3 spans 11 amino acids. The CDR3 sequence: CSVVYNYGYTF. The CDR3 DNA sequence: TGCAGCGTTGTTTATAACTATGGCTACACCTTC.

This clone appeared once. The V and J genes are TRBV16 and TRBJ1-6; no clear D. CDR3 length: 16 amino acids. The V gene's germline CDR1 is KGHSY and CDR2 FQNENV. V lost 2 bases, J lost 14 bases, and 22 bases lay in between. The CDR3 here is CASSQRGGGGLGALHF. CDR3 coding DNA: TGTGCCAGCAGCCAACGAGGTGGCGGAGGACTAGGAGCCCTCCACTTT.

In this sample, this clone turned up once. This specimen includes other DNA sequences encoding the same CDR3. V gene TRBV7-9 combines with J gene TRBJ1-3; D gene ambiguous. CDR1 is SEHNR and CDR2 is FQNEAQ in the germline V gene (reference sequence). V lost 1 base, J lost 4 bases, and 8 bases lay in between. CDR3 length: 14 amino acids. The DNA for the CDR3 is TGTGCCAGCAGCTTAGGAGGGTCCGGAAACACCATATATTTT. This sequence encodes CASSLGGSGNTIYF.

The CDR3 loop reads CASSPGLSTDTQYF. CDR3 nucleotides: TGCGCCAGCAGCCCCGGGTTGAGCACAGATACGCAGTATTTT. The chain recombines TRBV5-1 with TRBJ2-3, with no clear D. CDR1 is SGHRS and CDR2 is YFSETQ in the germline V gene. This CDR3 spans 14 amino acids. Trimming cost V 4 bases and J 0 bases, with 9 bases left between them.

V is TRBV11-1 and J is TRBJ2-2; TRBD2 agrees at 12 bases. Germline V lookup: CDR1 SGHAT, CDR2 FQDESV (reference sequence). CDR3 length equals 19 residues. The J segment lost 1 base and the V segment lost 2 bases, leaving 8 bases of the junction unmatched. CDR3 bases: TGTGCCAGCAGCTTACTTCTACTAGCGGGGGGCAGGAACACCGGGGAGCTGTTTTTT. Encoded protein: CASSLLLLAGGRNTGELFF. The whole variable domain, remainder taken from reference TRBV11-1 and TRBJ2-2, is EAEVAQSPRYKITEKSQAVAFWCDPISGHATLYWYRQILGQGPELLVQFQDESVVDDSQLPKDRFSAERLKGVDSTLKIQPAELGDSAMYLCASSLLLLAGGRNTGELFFGEGSRLTVL.

The chain is built from TRBV7-7 and TRBJ1-1; D is undetermined. CDR1 and CDR2 (germline): SSHAT, FNYEAQ (reference sequence). V shed 5 bases and J shed 6 bases, with 13 bases lying between them. The CDR3 loop spans 13 amino acids. The CDR3 coding sequence is TGTGCCAGCAGCCCAAGTAGGGAGTCTGAAGCTTTCTTT. This sequence encodes CASSPSRESEAFF.

This clone appeared a few times. CDR3 protein: CASTLRARGFSEQYF. The CDR3 DNA reads TGTGCCAGCACCCTGAGGGCCAGGGGATTTTCCGAGCAGTACTTC. The V gene is TRBV11-2, the J gene TRBJ2-7, with D maybe TRBD1 (6 bases). Looked up from germline, CDR1 is SGHAT and CDR2 is FQNNGV. Deletions cut 7 bases from V and 6 bases from J, with 22 bases between. There are 15 residues in the CDR3.

The chain has TRBV6-6 and TRBJ2-7; D remains unclear. The V and J ends lost 5 bases and 3 bases respectively, with 5 bases between them. The CDR3 spans 11 residues. Per germline, CDR1 MNHNY and CDR2 SVGAGI (reference sequence). The chain's CDR3 is CASSTNYEQYF. DNA for the CDR3: TGTGCCAGCAGTACCAACTACGAGCAGTACTTC.

The rearrangement joins TRBV7-8 to TRBJ2-5; the D gene could be TRBD1 or TRBD2 (6 bases each). Per germline, CDR1 SGHVS and CDR2 FQNEAQ. The CDR3 has 15 residues. V gave up 7 bases and J gave up 4 bases, with 19 bases separating them. The CDR3 region has the DNA TGTGCCAGCAACCTAAGGGGGGCCCGCCGAGAGACCCAGTACTTC. Amino acid sequence: CASNLRGARRETQYF.

The V and J genes are TRBV11-3 and TRBJ2-7, with 9 positions matching TRBD1. This CDR3 comprises 17 residues. J was trimmed by 2 bases and V by 5 bases; bases with no gene match: 13. CDR1 and CDR2 from the germline V gene are SGHNT and YENEEA. The CDR3 DNA follows: TGTGCCAGCAGCCGGGGCCGGGGACAGGGTCGGACCTACGAGCAGTACTTC. This translates into CASSRGRGQGRTYEQYF. The complete variable domain, with remaining parts taken from reference TRBV11-3 and TRBJ2-7, reads EAGVVQSPRYKIIEKKQPVAFWCNPISGHNTLYWYLQNLGQGPELLIRYENEEAVDDSQLPKDRFSAERLKGVDSTLKIQPAELGDSAVYLCASSRGRGQGRTYEQYFGPGTRLTVT.

The chain has TRBV5-1 and TRBJ2-1; TRBD2 aligns across 14 bases. J gave up 7 bases and V 5 bases, and 8 bases lay outside the gene matches. Germline CDR1 is SGHRS and CDR2 is YFSETQ. The CDR3 runs to 16 residues. The CDR3: CASRSSGTSGGNEQFF. Here the CDR3 DNA reads TGCGCCAGCAGATCCTCCGGGACTAGCGGGGGTAATGAGCAGTTCTTC.

V and J are TRBV12-5 and TRBJ1-6; no clear D. The CDR3 has 16 residues. Germline CDR1 LGHNT, CDR2 FRNRAP. The V and J ends lost 4 bases and 6 bases respectively, with 16 bases between them. The CDR3 reads CASGSPTWGGNSPLHF. In nucleotides, the CDR3 is TGTGCTAGTGGTTCCCCCACCTGGGGAGGTAATTCACCCCTCCACTTT.

J is TRBJ2-6 and V is TRBV6-7; D is undetermined. TRBV6-7 is recorded as an ORF, its role being uncertain. This CDR3 contains 18 residues. V lost 4 bases and J lost 5, with 21 bases in between. CDR3 region: CASSLYQRLQSRANVLTF. Written as DNA, the CDR3 is TGTGCCAGCAGTTTGTACCAGCGTTTACAAAGTCGGGCCAACGTCCTGACTTTC.

The CDR3, as DNA: TGTGCCAGCTCACCAGAGCTCGGATCAGATACGCAGTATTTT. It translates to CASSPELGSDTQYF. The V call is TRBV18, the J call TRBJ2-3; D is ambiguous. Germline V lookup: CDR1 KGHSH, CDR2 LQKENI. The CDR3 loop spans 14 amino acids. Trimming removed 2 bases from V and 4 bases from J, with 10 bases in between.

This rearrangement joins TRBV7-6 to TRBJ2-7; D remains ambiguous. Trimming took off 4 bases at V and 1 base at J, with 11 bases between the two ends. Germline CDR1 reads SGHVS; CDR2 reads FNYEAQ. The CDR3 is 14 amino acids. The CDR3 DNA follows: TGTGCCAGCAGCTACCGGCTAGGGTCCTACGAGCAGTACTTC. The encoded protein is CASSYRLGSYEQYF.

The chain uses TRBV18 and TRBJ1-5; D might be TRBD1 (5 bases). V lost 2 bases, J lost 6 bases, and 11 bases lay in between. The CDR3 spans 14 residues. Germline V CDR1 and CDR2: KGHSH, LQKENI. DNA of the CDR3: TGTGCCAGCTCACCATGGGGGGTGAGTCAGCCCCAGCATTTT. As protein: CASSPWGVSQPQHF.